Following are 26 T cell receptor beta chains from one sample sequenced in a study of T cell responses to AZD1222 COVID-19 vaccine. Profiling relied on immunoSEQ multiplex PCR, and the TCRdb table lists in-frame clones only, not all of them. The table lists 90,000 to 110,000 clones, 88% of them singletons, with around 10% in the top ten. The sample consisted of peripheral blood, taken on day 0 of AZD1222 vaccination. All receptors come from an adult in good health.

This clone was seen once. J is TRBJ2-1 and V is TRBV6-5, with D perhaps TRBD1 (5 bases). The germline V and J ends were trimmed by 7 bases and 4 bases, with 8 bases remaining between them. In germline, CDR1 is MNHEY, CDR2 SVGAGI. The CDR3 is 12 residues long. CDR3 in DNA: TGTGCCAGCAACTCAGGGTACAATGAGCAGTTCTTC. Protein sequence: CASNSGYNEQFF.

The chain carries TRBV27 and TRBJ1-2, with D perhaps matching TRBD1 (6 bases). CDR1 is MNHEY and CDR2 is SMNVEV in the germline V gene (reference sequence). Trimming cost V 10 bases and J 5 bases, with 14 bases left between them. The CDR3 spans 12 residues. The CDR3 nucleotides are TGTGCCACCAGGACAGAGGGGTATGGCTACACCTTC. It codes for CATRTEGYGYTF.

The J gene is TRBJ2-7, the V gene TRBV19, with 9 bases that match TRBD1. Trimming cost V 6 bases and J 6 bases; bases outside gene matches: 6. Germline V gene data show CDR1 as LNHDA and CDR2 as SQIVND (reference sequence). CDR3 length: 13 amino acids. CDR3: CASRGTGRSEQYF. The CDR3 bases are TGTGCCAGTAGGGGGACAGGGAGGTCCGAGCAGTACTTC.

The chain combines TRBV11-1 with TRBJ1-1; D call uncertain. The CDR3 is 14 amino acids. V was trimmed by 1 base and J by 0 bases, leaving 6 bases between them. The germline V gene encodes CDR1 SGHAT and CDR2 FQDESV (reference sequence). The CDR3 region has the DNA TGTGCCAGCAGCTTAGGACCCGTGAACACTGAAGCTTTCTTT. Translated: CASSLGPVNTEAFF. Full variable domain (outside the CDR3, taken from reference TRBV11-1 and TRBJ1-1): EAEVAQSPRYKITEKSQAVAFWCDPISGHATLYWYRQILGQGPELLVQFQDESVVDDSQLPKDRFSAERLKGVDSTLKIQPAELGDSAMYLCASSLGPVNTEAFFGQGTRLTVV.

The chain links TRBV5-6 to TRBJ2-6, with D possibly matching TRBD1 (6 bases). With 4 bases removed from V and 0 bases from J, the gap between germline ends came to 11 bases. This CDR3 has 16 amino acids. Germline-derived CDR1 and CDR2 are SGHDT and YYEEEE. This CDR3 reads CASSPDRNSGANVLTF. The CDR3 DNA reads as TGTGCCAGCAGCCCTGACAGGAACTCTGGGGCCAACGTCCTGACTTTC.

This chain joins TRBV27 and TRBJ2-7, with D perhaps being TRBD1 or TRBD2 (6 bases each). Between the trimmed V and J ends, which lost 8 bases and 1 base, there was a span of 15 bases. The CDR3 length is 14 residues. Germline-derived CDR1 and CDR2 are MNHEY and SMNVEV (reference sequence). The CDR3 here is CASGRLGGSYEQYF. The DNA of the CDR3 is TGTGCCAGCGGCCGTCTAGGGGGGTCCTACGAGCAGTACTTC.

The rearrangement joins TRBV9 to TRBJ2-5; 12 nucleotides line up with TRBD2. V lost 0 bases and J lost 7; bases outside the gene matches: 7. The CDR3 runs to 16 residues. Germline assignment: CDR1 SGDLS and CDR2 YYNGEE. The CDR3 DNA is TGTGCCAGCAGCGTAGGACTAGCGGGAGTAGGGGGGACCCAGTACTTC. Translation: CASSVGLAGVGGTQYF.

The CDR3 here is CASSKWASGSIRRGQETQYF. The DNA of the CDR3 is TGTGCCAGTAGTAAGTGGGCTAGCGGGAGTATTCGTCGGGGGCAAGAGACCCAGTACTTC. This rearrangement joins TRBV19 to TRBJ2-5; 10 bases map to TRBD2. Germline values: CDR1 LNHDA, CDR2 SQIVND (reference sequence). With 4 bases clipped from V and 2 bases from J, the junction kept 19 bases outside the gene matches. This CDR3 has 20 amino acids.

V is TRBV3-1 (or the pseudogene TRBV3-2) and J is TRBJ1-2, with 7 bases lining up with TRBD1. From germline, CDR1 is LGHDT and CDR2 YNNKEL (reference sequence). V lost 5 bases, J lost 13 bases, and 10 bases stayed unmatched. The CDR3 is made up of 12 amino acids. The CDR3 DNA reads as TGTGCCAGCAGCGCAGCCCAACAGGGGATCACCTTC. It codes for CASSAAQQGITF.

Written as DNA, the CDR3 is TGTGCCAGCAGTTTCAGCGGGGTCGACAATGAGCAGTTCTTC. The encoded protein is CASSFSGVDNEQFF. The V call is TRBV3-1 (or the pseudogene TRBV3-2), the J call TRBJ2-1, with 7 bases matching TRBD2. Germline trimming cut 6 bases from V and 5 bases from J; bases unmatched to any gene: 7. Looked up from germline, CDR1 is LGHDT and CDR2 is YNNKEL (reference sequence). This CDR3 spans 14 amino acids.

The chain carries TRBV10-3 and TRBJ2-7; D not resolved. V lost 0 bases to trimming and J lost 0 bases, with 3 bases between them. The CDR3 spans 13 residues. Germline-derived CDR1 and CDR2 are ENHRY and SYGVKD. The CDR3 DNA is TGTGCCATCAGTGAGTCGGGCTCCTACGAGCAGTACTTC. As protein: CAISESGSYEQYF.

This chain links TRBV28 with TRBJ1-1, with D possibly being TRBD1 (6 bases). The V gene lost 4 bases and the J gene lost 0 bases, with 12 bases spanning the gap. CDR1 is MDHEN, CDR2 SYDVKM, per germline. This CDR3 is built from 15 residues. The CDR3 DNA reads as TGTGCCAGCAGTTCCCCGACAGGAGTGAACACTGAAGCTTTCTTT. This encodes CASSSPTGVNTEAFF.

The genes are TRBV12-3 or TRBV12-4 and TRBJ2-7, with TRBD1 as a possible D gene (6 bases). V shed 4 bases and J shed 7 bases, with 14 bases lying between them. The CDR3 extends over 13 amino acids. The CDR3 loop is CASSSWGQGEQYF. The CDR3 coding sequence is TGTGCCAGCAGTTCGTGGGGGCAGGGGGAGCAGTACTTC.

This clone was seen a single time. The chain combines TRBV24-1 with TRBJ2-5; D tentatively reads TRBD1 or TRBD2 (5 bases each). V was clipped by 0 bases and J by 0 bases, with 10 bases between them. Per germline, CDR1 KGHDR and CDR2 SFDVKD. This CDR3 is built from 16 residues. In DNA, the CDR3 is TGTGCCACCAGTGATTTGTGGGGGAGCGACCAAGAGACCCAGTACTTC. Translated, it gives CATSDLWGSDQETQYF.

V is TRBV28 and J is TRBJ2-7; D remains unclear. The length of the CDR3 is 11 residues. Germline-derived CDR1 and CDR2 are MDHEN and SYDVKM. Trimming shortened V by 6 bases and J by 3 bases, and 6 bases separated the two germline ends. The CDR3 nucleotides read TGTGCCAGCAGGTCCCTCTACGAGCAGTACTTC. Translation gives CASRSLYEQYF.

The V gene is TRBV19, the J gene TRBJ2-6; the D gene is possibly TRBD1 (5 bases). CDR1 and CDR2 from the germline V gene are LNHDA and SQIVND (reference sequence). The CDR3 is made up of 13 amino acids. V was clipped by 11 bases and J by 2 bases, with 10 bases between them. The CDR3 bases are TGTGCCGGGGCCCTACCTGGGGCCAACGTCCTGACTTTC. Encoded protein: CAGALPGANVLTF.

The chain carries TRBV7-3 and TRBJ2-7; the D is unclear. Trimming removed 5 bases at V and 0 bases at J, with 11 bases between. CDR3 length: 14 amino acids. The germline V gene encodes CDR1 SGHTA and CDR2 FQGTGA. The CDR3 reads CASSQDPSSYEQYF. The CDR3 coding sequence is TGTGCCAGCAGCCAGGACCCTAGCTCCTACGAGCAGTACTTC.

V gene TRBV6-5 combines with J gene TRBJ2-7; TRBD2 might be the D (7 bases). Germline V CDR1 and CDR2: MNHEY, SVGAGI. With 7 bases removed from V and 6 bases from J, the gap between germline ends came to 16 bases. The CDR3 contains 13 residues. CDR3 nucleotides: TGTGCCAGCATCAAAATCGGGGGGCCCGAGCAGTACTTC. The encoded protein is CASIKIGGPEQYF.

The chain uses TRBV10-3 and TRBJ2-1, with TRBD2 as a possible D gene (6 bases). Trimming left V 3 bases short and J 5 bases short, with 17 bases between. Germline CDR1 and CDR2: ENHRY and SYGVKD. CDR3 length: 16 amino acids. The CDR3 bases are TGTGCCATCAGTGATCCTAATGGGGAGCGGGACAATGAGCAGTTCTTC. It codes for CAISDPNGERDNEQFF.

The genes are TRBV5-1 and TRBJ2-5; TRBD1 agrees at 7 bases. Germline CDR1 reads SGHRS; CDR2 reads YFSETQ. CDR3 length equals 13 residues. J lost 5 bases, V lost 3 bases, and 4 bases had no gene match. CDR3 DNA sequence: TGCGCCAGCAGCTGGACAGGTGGGGAGACCCAGTACTTC. Translation: CASSWTGGETQYF.

The chain joins TRBV11-2 to TRBJ2-5; 10 nucleotides line up with TRBD2. CDR1 and CDR2 from the germline V gene are SGHAT and FQNNGV. V shed 5 bases, J shed 5 bases, and the junction held 11 bases outside the gene matches. This CDR3 is built from 16 residues. This chain's CDR3 is CASSLPIAGGGETQYF. CDR3 DNA: TGTGCCAGCAGCCTCCCCATAGCGGGAGGAGGTGAGACCCAGTACTTC. Supplemented by reference TRBV11-2 and TRBJ2-5, the full variable domain reads EAGVAQSPRYKIIEKRQSVAFWCNPISGHATLYWYQQILGQGPKLLIQFQNNGVVDDSQLPKDRFSAERLKGVDSTLKIQPAKLEDSAVYLCASSLPIAGGGETQYFGPGTRLLVL.

J is TRBJ2-3 and V is TRBV18; TRBD2 matches 7 bases. Unmatched junction bases numbered 4, after V lost 4 bases and J lost 0 bases. Germline V lookup: CDR1 KGHSH, CDR2 LQKENI. The CDR3 is made up of 15 amino acids. The CDR3 nucleotides are TGTGCCAGCTCACTTAGCGGGTCTAGCACAGATACGCAGTATTTT. It translates to CASSLSGSSTDTQYF.

This chain links TRBV18 with TRBJ2-6, with unresolved D. The V end lost 3 bases, the J end lost 0 bases, and 3 bases lay between the germline ends. From germline, CDR1 is KGHSH and CDR2 LQKENI. The CDR3 consists of 14 residues. CDR3 nucleotide sequence: TGTGCCAGCTCACCTGACTCTGGGGCCAACGTCCTGACTTTC. Protein: CASSPDSGANVLTF.

J is TRBJ2-3 and V is TRBV18; no clear D gene. The germline V gene has CDR1 KGHSH and CDR2 LQKENI. The CDR3 consists of 13 residues. V was trimmed by 2 bases and J by 6 bases, leaving 9 bases between them. As DNA, the CDR3 is TGTGCCAGCTCACCAGATATTGGGGATACGCAGTATTTT. It yields the protein CASSPDIGDTQYF.

This clone has a single count. The V and J genes are TRBV11-3 and TRBJ2-1; TRBD1 might be the D (5 bases). The germline gives CDR1 SGHNT, CDR2 YENEEA. V gave up 0 bases and J gave up 11 bases, with 11 bases separating them. The CDR3 consists of 13 residues. Written as DNA, the CDR3 is TGTGCCAGCAGCTTAGATCCGCAGGGCAAGCAGTTCTTC. It specifies CASSLDPQGKQFF.

Of note for this clone: The germline gene is not matched at one end of the junction; a read error may be the cause. This chain uses TRBV7-7 with TRBJ2-7, with 8 bases aligning to TRBD1. Germline CDR1 and CDR2: SSHAT and FNYEAQ (reference sequence). The CDR3 is 15 amino acids. CDR3 coding DNA: TGTGCTAGCAGCTTAGGGGACAGGAGCTCCTACGAGCAGTACTTC. Amino acids: CASSLGDRSSYEQYF.